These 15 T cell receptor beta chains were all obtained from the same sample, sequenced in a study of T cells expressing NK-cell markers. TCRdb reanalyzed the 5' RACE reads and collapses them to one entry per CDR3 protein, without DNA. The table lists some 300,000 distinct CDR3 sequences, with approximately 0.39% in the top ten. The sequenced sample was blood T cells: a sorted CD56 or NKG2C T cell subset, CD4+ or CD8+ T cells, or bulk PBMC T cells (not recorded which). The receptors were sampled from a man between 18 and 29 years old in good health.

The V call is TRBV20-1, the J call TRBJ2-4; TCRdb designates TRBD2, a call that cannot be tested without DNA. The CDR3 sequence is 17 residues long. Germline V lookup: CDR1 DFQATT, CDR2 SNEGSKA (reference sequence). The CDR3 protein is CSASSASGSLAKNIQYF.

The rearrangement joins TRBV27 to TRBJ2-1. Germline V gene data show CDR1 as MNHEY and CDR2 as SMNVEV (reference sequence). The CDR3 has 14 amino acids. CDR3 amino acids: CASSFFGPYNEQFF.

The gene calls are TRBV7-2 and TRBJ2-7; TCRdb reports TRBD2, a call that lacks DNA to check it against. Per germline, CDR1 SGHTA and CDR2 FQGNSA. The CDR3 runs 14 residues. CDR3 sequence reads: CASSLGGRKNEQYF.

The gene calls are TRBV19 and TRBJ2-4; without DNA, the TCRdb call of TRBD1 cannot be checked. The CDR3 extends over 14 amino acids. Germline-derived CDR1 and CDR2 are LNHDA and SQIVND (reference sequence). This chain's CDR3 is CASSADRGGNIQYF.

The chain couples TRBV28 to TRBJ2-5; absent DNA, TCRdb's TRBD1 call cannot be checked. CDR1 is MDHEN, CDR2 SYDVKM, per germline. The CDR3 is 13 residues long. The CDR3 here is CASSRDSPETQYF.

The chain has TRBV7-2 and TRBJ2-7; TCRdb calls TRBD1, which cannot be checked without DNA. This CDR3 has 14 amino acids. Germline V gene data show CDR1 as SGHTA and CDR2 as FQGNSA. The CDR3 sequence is CASSTRTVPYEQYF. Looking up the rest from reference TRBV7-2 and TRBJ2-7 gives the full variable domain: GAGVSQSPSNKVTEKGKDVELRCDPISGHTALYWYRQSLGQGLEFLIYFQGNSAPDKSGLPSDRFSAERTGGSVSTLTIQRTQQEDSAVYLCASSTRTVPYEQYFGPGTRLTVT.

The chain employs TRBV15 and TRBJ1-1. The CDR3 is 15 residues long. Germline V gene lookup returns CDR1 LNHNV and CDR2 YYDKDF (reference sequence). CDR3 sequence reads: CATSGSWQKRTEAFF.

The chain's CDR3 is CASSQVRGNTIYF. This chain connects TRBV4-1 to TRBJ1-3. This CDR3 has 13 amino acids. Germline V gene sequence: CDR1 MGHRA, CDR2 YSYEKL.

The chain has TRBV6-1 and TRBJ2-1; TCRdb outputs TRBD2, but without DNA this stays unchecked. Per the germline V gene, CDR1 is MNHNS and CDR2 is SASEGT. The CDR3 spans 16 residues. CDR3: CASSHIVGSSYNEQFF.

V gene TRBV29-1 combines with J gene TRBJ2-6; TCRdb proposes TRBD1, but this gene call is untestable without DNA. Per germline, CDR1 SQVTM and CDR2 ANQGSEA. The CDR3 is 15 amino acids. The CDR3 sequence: CSVRDLSSGANVLTF.

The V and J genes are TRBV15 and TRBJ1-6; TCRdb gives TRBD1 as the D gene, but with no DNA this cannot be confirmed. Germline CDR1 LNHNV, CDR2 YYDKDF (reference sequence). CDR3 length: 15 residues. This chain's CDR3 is CATSRKGQGNSPLHF.

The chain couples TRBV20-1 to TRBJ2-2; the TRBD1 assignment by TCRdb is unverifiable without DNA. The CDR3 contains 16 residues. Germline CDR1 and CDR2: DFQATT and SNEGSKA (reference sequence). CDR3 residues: CSAREGGSRNTGELFF.

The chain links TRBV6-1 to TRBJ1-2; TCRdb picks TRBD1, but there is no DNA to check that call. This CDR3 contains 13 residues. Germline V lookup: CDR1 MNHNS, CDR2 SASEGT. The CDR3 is CASSPRGVDGYTF.

CDR3 residues: CASTAGTYEQYF. V is TRBV2 and J is TRBJ2-7; the D call of TRBD1 rests on TCRdb alone, since no DNA is present to check it. The CDR3 has 12 amino acids. Germline CDR1 reads SNHLY; CDR2 reads FYNNEI. Full variable domain (remainder filled in from reference TRBV2 and TRBJ2-7): EPEVTQTPSHQVTQMGQEVILRCVPISNHLYFYWYRQILGQKVEFLVSFYNNEISEKSEIFDDQFSVERPDGSNFTLKIRSTKLEDSAMYFCASTAGTYEQYFGPGTRLTVT.

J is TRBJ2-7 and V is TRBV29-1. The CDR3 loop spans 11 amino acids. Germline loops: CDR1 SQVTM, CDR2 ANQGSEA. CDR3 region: CSVETSYEQYF.